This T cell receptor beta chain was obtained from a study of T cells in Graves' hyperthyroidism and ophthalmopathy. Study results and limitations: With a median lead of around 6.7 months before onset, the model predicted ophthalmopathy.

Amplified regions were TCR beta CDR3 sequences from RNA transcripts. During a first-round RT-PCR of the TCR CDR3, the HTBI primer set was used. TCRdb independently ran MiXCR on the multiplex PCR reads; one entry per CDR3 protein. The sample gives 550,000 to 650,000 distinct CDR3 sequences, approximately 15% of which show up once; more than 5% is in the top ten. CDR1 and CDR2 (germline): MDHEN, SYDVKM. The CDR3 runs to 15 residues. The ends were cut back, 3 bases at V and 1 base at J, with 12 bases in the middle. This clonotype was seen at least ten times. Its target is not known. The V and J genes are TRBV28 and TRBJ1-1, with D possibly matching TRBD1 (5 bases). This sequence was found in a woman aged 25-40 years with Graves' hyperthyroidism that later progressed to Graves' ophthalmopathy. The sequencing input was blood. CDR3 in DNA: TGTGCCAGCAGTTTGTATGGGCAGGGGAACACTGAAGCTTTCTTT. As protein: CASSLYGQGNTEAFF.